The clone carrying this T cell receptor (beta chain) showed up many times. The data derive from a study of blood T cells in healthy people across ages. This CDR3 spans 12 amino acids. The authors ran a second PCR of roughly 7 to 11 cycles using a sample-barcoded 5' primer and a J-beta primer mix. In TCRdb, the 5' RACE reads were re-called with MiXCR into one record per CDR3 protein. The table has roughly 680,000 distinct CDR3 sequences, roughly half seen once. Sequenced sample: blood. V is TRBV21-1 and J is TRBJ1-4. TRBV21-1 is deemed a pseudogene. This clonotype was obtained from a woman over 75 in good health. The CDR3 DNA reads as TGTGCCAGCAGCAAATTGAGGCAGGGCTTGTTTTTT. Translated: CASSKLRQGLFF.